A selection of T cell receptor beta chains follows, all from one sample in a study of blood T cell repertoires in COVID-19. Data came from immunoSEQ multiplex PCR; TCRdb stores just in-frame clones and leaves some out. The repertoire includes 200,000 to 250,000 clones, around 88% of them detected once, and 1.4% to 1.5% sits in the top ten. The source material was peripheral blood. The receptors derive from a man aged 18 to 29 with active or convalescent COVID-19. Both conserved end residues are part of each CDR3. Size is omitted from some rows. Given values are once, few, many or a class for expanded clones.

j_call: TRBJ1-5; clone_size: -; v_call: TRBV6-4; cdr3_aa: CASSTGVDQPQHF
j_call: TRBJ2-3; clone_size: -; v_call: TRBV6-2/TRBV6-3; cdr3_aa: CASSPGGRATDTQYF
j_call: TRBJ1-1; clone_size: -; v_call: TRBV11-1; cdr3_aa: CASSPGWTGMNTEAFF
j_call: TRBJ1-3; clone_size: few; v_call: TRBV20-1; cdr3_aa: CSASSGRENTIYF
j_call: TRBJ1-2; clone_size: -; v_call: TRBV19; cdr3_aa: CASSPGTGGGYTF
j_call: TRBJ1-2; clone_size: -; v_call: TRBV2; cdr3_aa: CASSPLKGYTF
j_call: TRBJ2-7; clone_size: -; v_call: TRBV30; cdr3_aa: CAWRKSGTSRYEQYF
j_call: TRBJ2-3; clone_size: -; v_call: TRBV3-1/TRBV3-2; cdr3_aa: CASSQEGLAGDVADTQYF
j_call: TRBJ1-1; clone_size: -; v_call: TRBV6-2/TRBV6-3; cdr3_aa: CASSSGLRNTEAFF
j_call: TRBJ2-5; clone_size: once; v_call: TRBV5-1; cdr3_aa: CASSLSLQETQYF
j_call: TRBJ2-3; clone_size: few; v_call: TRBV19; cdr3_aa: CASSRTGAGTDTQYF
j_call: TRBJ2-4; clone_size: once; v_call: TRBV5-1; cdr3_aa: CASSGEKGVGNIQYF
j_call: TRBJ2-7; clone_size: -; v_call: TRBV4-3; cdr3_aa: CASSQDHWTRRSYEQYF
j_call: TRBJ2-7; clone_size: once; v_call: TRBV5-4; cdr3_aa: CASSHGTSGGRYEQYF
j_call: TRBJ1-2; clone_size: -; v_call: TRBV7-9; cdr3_aa: CASSLVIELDGYTF
j_call: TRBJ1-5; clone_size: once; v_call: TRBV24-1; cdr3_aa: CATGPEGTNQPQHF
j_call: TRBJ2-7; clone_size: -; v_call: TRBV7-9; cdr3_aa: CASSLISGTAYEQYF
j_call: TRBJ1-2; clone_size: -; v_call: TRBV6-1; cdr3_aa: CASSDTGRGYTF
j_call: TRBJ2-1; clone_size: -; v_call: TRBV28; cdr3_aa: CASGPGEAPYNEQFF
j_call: TRBJ2-5; clone_size: -; v_call: TRBV4-1; cdr3_aa: CASSQPQETQYF
j_call: TRBJ2-7; clone_size: -; v_call: TRBV12-3/TRBV12-4; cdr3_aa: CASSQGQLYEQYF
j_call: TRBJ2-1; clone_size: -; v_call: TRBV10-1; cdr3_aa: CASMKTSGYNEQFF
j_call: TRBJ2-7; clone_size: -; v_call: TRBV6-5; cdr3_aa: CASSYYQEQYF